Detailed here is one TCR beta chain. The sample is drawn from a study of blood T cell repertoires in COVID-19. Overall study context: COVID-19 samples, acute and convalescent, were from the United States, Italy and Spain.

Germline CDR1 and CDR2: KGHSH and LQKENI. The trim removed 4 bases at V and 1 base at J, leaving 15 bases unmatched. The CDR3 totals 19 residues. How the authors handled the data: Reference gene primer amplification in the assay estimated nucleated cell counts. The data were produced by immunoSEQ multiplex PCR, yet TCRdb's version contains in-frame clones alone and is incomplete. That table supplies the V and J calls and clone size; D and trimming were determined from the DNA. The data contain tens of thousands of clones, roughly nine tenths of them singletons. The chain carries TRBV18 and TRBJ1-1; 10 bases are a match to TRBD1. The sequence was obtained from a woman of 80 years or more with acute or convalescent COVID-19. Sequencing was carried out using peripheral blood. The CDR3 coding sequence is TGTGCCAGCTCACGAAAGAACACCGGGACAGGGGACGCGAACACTGAAGCTTTCTTT. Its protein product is CASSRKNTGTGDANTEAFF.